These 25 T cell receptor beta chains originate from one sample sequenced in a study of blood T cell repertoires in COVID-19. Data came from immunoSEQ multiplex PCR; TCRdb stores just in-frame clones and leaves some out. The sample gives around 85,000 clones, around 88% of which show up once; roughly 5.7% is in the top ten. The sample taken for sequencing was peripheral blood. The receptors here all came from a man aged 60 to 69 with acute or convalescent COVID-19.

Only a few counts were recorded for this clone. The genes are TRBV4-3 and TRBJ1-1; TRBD1 matches at 7 bases. Trimming at V came to 4 bases and at J to 0 bases, leaving 5 bases not matched to a gene. The CDR3 loop spans 15 amino acids. Germline assignment: CDR1 LGHNA and CDR2 YSLEER. As DNA, the CDR3 is TGCGCCAGCAGCCCTGGGACAGAATTGAACACTGAAGCTTTCTTT. This codes for CASSPGTELNTEAFF.

This chain links TRBV5-6 with TRBJ1-2, with 7 bases fitting TRBD1. In germline, CDR1 is SGHDT, CDR2 YYEEEE. The CDR3 contains 14 residues. V dropped 6 bases and J dropped 0; count of bases not matched to a gene: 5. The CDR3 nucleotides are TGTGCCAGCAACTCAGGGGGAGCTAACTATGGCTACACCTTC. Residues: CASNSGGANYGYTF.

The rearrangement links TRBV6-6 to TRBJ1-6; 7 bases are shared with TRBD1. This CDR3 contains 13 residues. V trimming: 7 bases; J trimming: 9 bases; junction bases outside the gene matches: 6. Germline V gene data show CDR1 as MNHNY and CDR2 as SVGAGI (reference sequence). CDR3 sequence (DNA): TGTGCCAGCAAGGGGGCCTCGAGTTCACCCCTCCACTTT. It is translated as CASKGASSSPLHF.

The chain employs TRBV7-2 and TRBJ1-2, with 8 bases that match TRBD1. Germline CDR1 reads SGHTA; CDR2 reads FQGNSA. Trimming at V came to 4 bases and at J to 8 bases, leaving 12 bases not matched to a gene. This CDR3 contains 15 residues. CDR3 sequence (DNA): TGTGCCAGCAGCTCAGCGACAGGGGTGGCGGCCGGCTACACCTTC. Residues: CASSSATGVAAGYTF.

J is TRBJ1-6 and V is TRBV4-3, with D perhaps matching TRBD1 (5 bases). CDR3 length: 18 residues. V shed 0 bases and J shed 0 bases, with 12 bases lying between them. The V gene's germline CDR1 is LGHNA and CDR2 YSLEER. The CDR3 DNA sequence: TGCGCCAGCAGCCAAGACGTACAGGCCAGCTCCTATAATTCACCCCTCCACTTT. Translated: CASSQDVQASSYNSPLHF.

V gene TRBV25-1 combines with J gene TRBJ2-3, with TRBD1 matching over 10 bases. Looked up from germline, CDR1 is MGHDK and CDR2 is SYGVNS. This CDR3 is 16 amino acids long. J gave up 3 bases and V 3 bases, and 6 bases lay outside the gene matches. The CDR3 DNA reads as TGTGCCAGCAGTGACCCCAGGACAGGGGGGACAGATACGCAGTATTTT. Protein: CASSDPRTGGTDTQYF.

The rearrangement uses TRBV6-2 or TRBV6-3 and TRBJ1-5, with D unclear. V shed 4 bases and J shed 0 bases, with 13 bases lying between them. Looked up from germline, CDR1 is MNHEY and CDR2 is SVGEGT. There are 16 residues in the CDR3. CDR3 in amino acids: CASSFITTLSNQPQHF. CDR3 DNA: TGTGCCAGCAGTTTCATTACGACTCTTAGCAATCAGCCCCAGCATTTT.

V and J are TRBV27 and TRBJ2-7; D unresolved. V was shortened by 7 bases and J by 4 bases, with 17 bases between the two germline ends. The CDR3 loop spans 14 amino acids. Per the germline V gene, CDR1 is MNHEY and CDR2 is SMNVEV (reference sequence). The CDR3 loop reads CASISHPGGYEQYF. The DNA of the CDR3 is TGTGCCAGCATTAGCCACCCCGGCGGTTACGAGCAGTACTTC.

The chain has TRBV19 and TRBJ2-7; tentatively, D is TRBD1 (6 bases). CDR1 and CDR2 (germline): LNHDA, SQIVND (reference sequence). V dropped 5 bases and J dropped 2 bases, with 16 bases sitting between them. This CDR3 has 15 residues. The CDR3 spells CASSSASPGAYEQYF. CDR3 sequence (DNA): TGTGCCAGTAGTTCCGCCTCTCCAGGGGCCTACGAGCAGTACTTC.

The V and J genes are TRBV3-1 (or the pseudogene TRBV3-2) and TRBJ1-1; 8 nucleotides align to TRBD1. Germline V lookup: CDR1 LGHDT, CDR2 YNNKEL (reference sequence). The CDR3 covers 15 residues. V gave up 0 bases and J gave up 5 bases; unmatched junction bases: 5. Here the CDR3 DNA reads TGTGCCAGCAGCCAAGATCAGGGGGCTTGGACTGAAGCTTTCTTT. Its translation: CASSQDQGAWTEAFF.

This chain links TRBV2 with TRBJ2-1; 7 bases align to TRBD1. The CDR3 length is 14 residues. Trimming at V came to 7 bases and at J to 4 bases, leaving 7 bases not matched to a gene. From germline, CDR1 is SNHLY and CDR2 FYNNEI. The CDR3, as DNA: TGTGCCAGCACCCCGGGACAGTCTTACAATGAGCAGTTCTTC. It codes for CASTPGQSYNEQFF.

This clone was observed once. The chain combines TRBV6-6 with TRBJ1-1; 7 positions agree with TRBD1. From germline, CDR1 is MNHNY and CDR2 SVGAGI (reference sequence). CDR3 length equals 14 residues. The V and J ends lost 9 bases and 5 bases, in that order; junction bases with no gene match: 12. For the CDR3, the DNA is TGTGCCAGTACCCCAGCGAGGGGGCGAACTGAAGCTTTCTTT. Translated, it gives CASTPARGRTEAFF.

The rearrangement uses TRBV6-2 or TRBV6-3 and TRBJ2-3, with 7 bases fitting TRBD2. CDR3 length: 16 residues. With V trimmed by 5 bases and J by 3 bases, 11 bases remained unmatched. The germline V gene has CDR1 MNHEY and CDR2 SVGEGT. The CDR3 DNA follows: TGTGCCAGCAGTCCGGGGAGGGGTAGGTTAACAGATACGCAGTATTTT. This sequence encodes CASSPGRGRLTDTQYF.

This chain connects TRBV9 to TRBJ1-2; D not resolved. Germline assignment: CDR1 SGDLS and CDR2 YYNGEE. The CDR3 consists of 14 residues. Trimming took 2 bases from V and 2 from J, leaving 10 bases between them. CDR3 sequence reads: CASSVSQMNYGYTF. The CDR3 region has the DNA TGTGCCAGCAGCGTGTCGCAGATGAACTATGGCTACACCTTC.

The chain carries TRBV5-6 and TRBJ2-2, with D possibly TRBD2 on 6 matching bases. The germline V gene encodes CDR1 SGHDT and CDR2 YYEEEE. This CDR3 spans 15 amino acids. V was trimmed by 4 bases and J by 5 bases, leaving 15 bases between them. This CDR3 reads CASSRLSEGTGELFF. In DNA, the CDR3 is TGTGCCAGCAGCCGCTTATCGGAGGGAACCGGGGAGCTGTTTTTT.

The chain uses TRBV19 and TRBJ2-7, with a possible D match to TRBD1 (6 bases). Trimming shortened V by 5 bases and J by 0 bases, and 14 bases separated the two germline ends. CDR1 and CDR2 from the germline V gene are LNHDA and SQIVND (reference sequence). This CDR3 spans 15 amino acids. DNA of the CDR3: TGTGCCAGTAGTCCCAGGGGACCGAGCTCCTACGAGCAGTACTTC. Translation gives CASSPRGPSSYEQYF.

The sample holds a few counts of this clone. The V and J genes are TRBV23-1 and TRBJ2-1; D is perhaps TRBD1 (6 bases). TRBV23-1 is an open reading frame whose function is uncertain. The CDR3 totals 15 residues. V lost 4 bases and J lost 0, with 10 bases in between. Here the CDR3 DNA reads TGCGCCAGCAGTCCCATCAGGGGCTCCTACAATGAGCAGTTCTTC. Translated: CASSPIRGSYNEQFF.

The chain uses TRBV3-1 (or the pseudogene TRBV3-2) and TRBJ2-7, with TRBD2 as a possible D gene (5 bases). There are 14 residues in the CDR3. V shed 5 bases and J shed 4 bases, with 15 bases lying between them. Germline assignment: CDR1 LGHDT and CDR2 YNNKEL (reference sequence). CDR3 sequence (DNA): TGTGCCAGCAGCGACACCTTCTCGGGGTACGAGCAGTACTTC. Its translation: CASSDTFSGYEQYF.

The V and J genes are TRBV5-1 and TRBJ2-2; D possibly corresponds to TRBD1 (5 bases). Germline lookup yields CDR1 SGHRS and CDR2 YFSETQ. Trimming pared 0 bases from V and 4 bases from J, leaving 7 bases between. This CDR3 is 14 amino acids long. CDR3 amino acids: CASSLGQSTGELFF. The CDR3 DNA reads as TGCGCCAGCAGCTTGGGACAGAGCACCGGGGAGCTGTTTTTT. The full variable domain, with the rest looked up from reference TRBV5-1 and TRBJ2-2, is KAGVTQTPRYLIKTRGQQVTLSCSPISGHRSVSWYQQTPGQGLQFLFEYFSETQRNKGNFPGRFSGRQFSNSRSEMNVSTLELGDSALYLCASSLGQSTGELFFGEGSRLTVL.

The rearrangement links TRBV9 to TRBJ2-2, with TRBD2 matching over 10 bases. Unmatched junction bases numbered 12, after V lost 1 base and J lost 6 bases. Germline assignment: CDR1 SGDLS and CDR2 YYNGEE. CDR3 length: 18 residues. The CDR3: CASSVLAGASSPPGELFF. The CDR3 coding sequence is TGTGCCAGCAGCGTACTAGCGGGGGCTTCAAGTCCCCCCGGGGAGCTGTTTTTT.

V and J are TRBV5-4 and TRBJ2-5, with 8 bases identical to TRBD1. The trim removed 4 bases at V and 10 bases at J, leaving 15 bases unmatched. The CDR3 runs 15 residues. Germline V CDR1 and CDR2: SGHNT, YYREEE (reference sequence). The CDR3 reads CASSTDNRGAKDQYF. The DNA for the CDR3 is TGTGCCAGCAGCACGGATAACAGGGGGGCGAAGGACCAGTACTTC.

The chain uses TRBV4-1 and TRBJ2-7; 8 nucleotides agree with TRBD1. Germline values: CDR1 MGHRA, CDR2 YSYEKL. Trimming removed 0 bases from V and 5 bases from J; junction bases left unmatched: 6. This CDR3 has 15 amino acids. CDR3 protein: CASSQDPTTGDEQYF. In nucleotides, the CDR3 is TGCGCCAGCAGCCAAGATCCGACGACAGGGGACGAGCAGTACTTC.

The rearrangement uses TRBV7-2 and TRBJ2-5, with D tentatively TRBD2 (5 bases). Germline V gene lookup returns CDR1 SGHTA and CDR2 FQGNSA. CDR3 size: 16 residues. V lost 5 bases to trimming and J lost 5 bases, with 21 bases between them. The CDR3 region has the DNA TGTGCCAGCAGCCCCCGAGAAGGGAGAACCCTTGAGACCCAGTACTTC. It encodes CASSPREGRTLETQYF.

The V and J genes are TRBV7-2 and TRBJ2-5; perhaps TRBD1 as D (5 bases). The germline V gene encodes CDR1 SGHTA and CDR2 FQGNSA. V was shortened by 0 bases and J by 3 bases, with 8 bases between the two germline ends. The CDR3 sequence is 14 residues long. The CDR3 protein is CASSLAGQKETQYF. CDR3 coding DNA: TGTGCCAGCAGCTTAGCGGGGCAGAAAGAGACCCAGTACTTC.

V is TRBV21-1 and J is TRBJ2-7; the tabulated D call, TRBD2, remains unverified against the DNA. TRBV21-1 is assigned pseudogene status. This CDR3 is built from 13 residues. In DNA, the CDR3 is TGTGCCAGCAGCAAGGGGAGGGGGTCCGAGCAGTACTTC. It specifies CASSKGRGSEQYF.